Listed here is a single T cell receptor beta chain. The CDR3 runs to 16 residues. These data come from a study of control samples from healthy donors and cancer patients. Generated by immunoSEQ multiplex PCR, the TCRdb table keeps only in-frame clones and is missing some. The sample has tens of thousands of clones, approximately 89% seen once. The chain employs TRBV21-1 and TRBJ1-2. TRBV21-1 is tagged as a pseudogene. The receptor comes from a man aged 45-60 years in good health. Sample: blood. The CDR3 protein is CASSLRDWRGSYGYTF. The CDR3 nucleotides read TGTGCCAGCAGCCTCCGAGATTGGAGGGGTTCCTATGGCTACACCTTC.